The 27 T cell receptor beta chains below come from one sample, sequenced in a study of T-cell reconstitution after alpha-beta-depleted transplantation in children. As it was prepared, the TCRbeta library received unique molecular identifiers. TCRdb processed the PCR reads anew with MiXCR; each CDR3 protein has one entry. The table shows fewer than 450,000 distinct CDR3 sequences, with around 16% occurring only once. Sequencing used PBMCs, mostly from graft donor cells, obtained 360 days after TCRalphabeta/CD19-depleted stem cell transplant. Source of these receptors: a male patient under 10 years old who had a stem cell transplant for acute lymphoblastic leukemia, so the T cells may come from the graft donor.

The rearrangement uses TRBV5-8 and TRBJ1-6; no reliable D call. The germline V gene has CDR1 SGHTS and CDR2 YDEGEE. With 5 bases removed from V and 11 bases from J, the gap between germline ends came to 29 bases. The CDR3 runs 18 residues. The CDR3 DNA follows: TGTGCCAGCAGGAAACTAGGTTGCGACGGGATAATCACAGCACCCCTCCACTTT. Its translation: CASRKLGCDGIITAPLHF.

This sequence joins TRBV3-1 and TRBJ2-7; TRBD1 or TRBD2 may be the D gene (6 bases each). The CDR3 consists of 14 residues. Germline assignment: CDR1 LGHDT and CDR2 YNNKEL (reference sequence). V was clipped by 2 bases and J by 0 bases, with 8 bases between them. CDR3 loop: CASSQRGLSYEQYF. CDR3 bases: TGTGCCAGCAGCCAACGGGGGCTCTCCTACGAGCAGTACTTC.

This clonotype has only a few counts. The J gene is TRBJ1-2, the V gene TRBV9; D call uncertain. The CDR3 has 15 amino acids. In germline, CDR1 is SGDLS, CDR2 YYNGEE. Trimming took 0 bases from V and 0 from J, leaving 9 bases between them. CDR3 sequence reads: CASSVAPKSNYGYTF. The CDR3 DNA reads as TGTGCCAGCAGCGTAGCTCCGAAGTCTAACTATGGCTACACCTTC.

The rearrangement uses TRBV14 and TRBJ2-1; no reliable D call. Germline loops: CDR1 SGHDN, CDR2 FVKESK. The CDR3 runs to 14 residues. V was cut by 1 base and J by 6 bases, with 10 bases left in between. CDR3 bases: TGTGCCAGCAGCCAAGGGCTCGGACCCAATGAGCAGTTCTTC. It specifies CASSQGLGPNEQFF.

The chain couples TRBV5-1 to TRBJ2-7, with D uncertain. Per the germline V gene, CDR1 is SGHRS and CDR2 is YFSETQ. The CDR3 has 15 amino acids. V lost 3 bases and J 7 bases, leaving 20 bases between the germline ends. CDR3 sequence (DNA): TGCGCCAGCAGCTCGGACCCTCCTTACGCTTGGGAGCAGTACTTC. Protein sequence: CASSSDPPYAWEQYF.

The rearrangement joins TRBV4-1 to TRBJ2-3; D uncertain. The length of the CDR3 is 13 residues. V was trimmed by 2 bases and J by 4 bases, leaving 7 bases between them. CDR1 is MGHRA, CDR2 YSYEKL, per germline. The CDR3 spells CASSQLISDTQYF. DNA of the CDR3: TGCGCCAGCAGCCAATTAATTTCAGATACGCAGTATTTT.

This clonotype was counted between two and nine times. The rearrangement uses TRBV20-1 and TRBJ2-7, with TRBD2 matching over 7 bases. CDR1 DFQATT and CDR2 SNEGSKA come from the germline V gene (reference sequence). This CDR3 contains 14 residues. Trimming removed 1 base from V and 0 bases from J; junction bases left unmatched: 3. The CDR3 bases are TGCAGTGCTAGAGGGGGCGGGAGCTCCTACGAGCAGTACTTC. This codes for CSARGGGSSYEQYF.

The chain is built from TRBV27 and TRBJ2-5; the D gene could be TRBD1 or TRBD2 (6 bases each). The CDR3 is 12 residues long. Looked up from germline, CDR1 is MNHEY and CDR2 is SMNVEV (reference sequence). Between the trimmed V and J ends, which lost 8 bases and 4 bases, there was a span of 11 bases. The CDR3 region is CASRGLAETQYF. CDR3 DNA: TGTGCCAGCCGGGGGCTTGCAGAGACCCAGTACTTC.

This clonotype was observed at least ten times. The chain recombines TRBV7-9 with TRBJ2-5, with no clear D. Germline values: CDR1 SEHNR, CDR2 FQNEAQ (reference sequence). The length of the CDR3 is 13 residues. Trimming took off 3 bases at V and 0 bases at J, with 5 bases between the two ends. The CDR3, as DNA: TGTGCCAGCAGCTTGGGTGACCAAGAGACCCAGTACTTC. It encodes CASSLGDQETQYF.

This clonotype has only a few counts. In nucleotides, the CDR3 is TGTGCCAGCAGCTTCCCTAGCGGGGGCGTCTACGAGCAGTACTTC. This gives the protein CASSFPSGGVYEQYF. The chain has TRBV5-5 and TRBJ2-7; 10 bases are shared with TRBD2. V lost 2 bases and J lost 3; bases outside the gene matches: 5. The CDR3 extends over 15 amino acids. Germline-derived CDR1 and CDR2 are SGHKS and YYEKEE (reference sequence).

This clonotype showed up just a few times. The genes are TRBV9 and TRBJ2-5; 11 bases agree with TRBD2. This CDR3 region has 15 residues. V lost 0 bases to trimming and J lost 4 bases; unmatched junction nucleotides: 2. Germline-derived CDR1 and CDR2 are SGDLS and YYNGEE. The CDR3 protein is CASSVVGLAGETQYF. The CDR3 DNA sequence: TGTGCCAGCAGCGTAGTAGGACTAGCGGGAGAGACCCAGTACTTC.

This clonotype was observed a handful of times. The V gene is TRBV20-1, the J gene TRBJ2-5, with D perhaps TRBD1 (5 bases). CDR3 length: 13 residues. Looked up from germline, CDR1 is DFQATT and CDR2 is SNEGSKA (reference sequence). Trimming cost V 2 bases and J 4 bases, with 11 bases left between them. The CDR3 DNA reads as TGCAGTGCTAGACACCCAAGGGGAGAGACCCAGTACTTC. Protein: CSARHPRGETQYF.

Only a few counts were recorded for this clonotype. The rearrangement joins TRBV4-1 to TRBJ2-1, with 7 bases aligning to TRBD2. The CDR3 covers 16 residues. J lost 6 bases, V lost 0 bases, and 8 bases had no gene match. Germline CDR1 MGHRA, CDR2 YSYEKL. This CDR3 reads CASSQDHGGGPNEQFF. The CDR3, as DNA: TGCGCCAGCAGCCAAGATCACGGGGGAGGGCCCAATGAGCAGTTCTTC.

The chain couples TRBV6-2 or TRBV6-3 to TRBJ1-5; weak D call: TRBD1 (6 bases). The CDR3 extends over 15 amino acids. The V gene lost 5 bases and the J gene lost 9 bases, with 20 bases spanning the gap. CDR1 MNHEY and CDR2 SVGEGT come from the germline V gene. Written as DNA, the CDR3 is TGTGCCAGCAGTCCGGTAGGGGGTTCGATTTGGCCCCAGCATTTT. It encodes CASSPVGGSIWPQHF.

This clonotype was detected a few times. The CDR3 region is CAWTPRPGQGRYEQYF. The CDR3 coding sequence is TGTGCCTGGACCCCCCGGCCGGGACAGGGTCGTTACGAGCAGTACTTC. The V gene is TRBV30, the J gene TRBJ2-7; 9 bases are a match to TRBD1. There are 16 residues in the CDR3. Germline loops: CDR1 GTSNPN, CDR2 SVGIG (reference sequence). Trimming removed 4 bases from V and 4 bases from J; junction bases left unmatched: 14.

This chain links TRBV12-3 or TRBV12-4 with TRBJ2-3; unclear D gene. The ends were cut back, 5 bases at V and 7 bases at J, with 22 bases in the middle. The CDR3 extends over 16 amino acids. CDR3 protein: CASSLTNLNLAYTQYF. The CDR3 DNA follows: TGTGCCAGCAGTCTCACCAACCTGAACTTAGCTTATACGCAGTATTTT.

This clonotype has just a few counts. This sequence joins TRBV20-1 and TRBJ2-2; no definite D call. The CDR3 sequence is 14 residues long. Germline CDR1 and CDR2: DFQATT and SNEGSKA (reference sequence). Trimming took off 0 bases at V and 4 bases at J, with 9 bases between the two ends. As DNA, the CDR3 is TGCAGTGCTAGAGAACGGCCTGCCACCGGGGAGCTGTTTTTT. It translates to CSARERPATGELFF.

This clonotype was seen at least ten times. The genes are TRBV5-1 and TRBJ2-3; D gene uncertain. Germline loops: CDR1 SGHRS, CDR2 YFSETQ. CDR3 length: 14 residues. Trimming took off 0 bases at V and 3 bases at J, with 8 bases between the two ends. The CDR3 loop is CASSLDLRTDTQYF. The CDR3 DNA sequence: TGCGCCAGCAGCTTGGACCTCAGAACAGATACGCAGTATTTT.

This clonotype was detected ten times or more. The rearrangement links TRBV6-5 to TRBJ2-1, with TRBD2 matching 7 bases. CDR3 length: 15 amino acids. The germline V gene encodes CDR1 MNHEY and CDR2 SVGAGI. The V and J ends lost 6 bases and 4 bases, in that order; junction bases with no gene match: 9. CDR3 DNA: TGTGCCAGCAGGACGGGAGGTGGGTCGTACAATGAGCAGTTCTTC. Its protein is CASRTGGGSYNEQFF.

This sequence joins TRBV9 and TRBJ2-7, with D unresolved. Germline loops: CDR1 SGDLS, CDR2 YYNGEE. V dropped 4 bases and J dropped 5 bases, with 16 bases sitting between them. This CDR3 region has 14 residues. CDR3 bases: TGTGCCAGCAGCCCCCGCGGCTCCGCCCACGAGCAGTACTTC. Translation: CASSPRGSAHEQYF.

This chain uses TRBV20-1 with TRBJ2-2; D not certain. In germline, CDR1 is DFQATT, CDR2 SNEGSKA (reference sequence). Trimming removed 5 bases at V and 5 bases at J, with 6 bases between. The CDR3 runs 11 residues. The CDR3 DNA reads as TGCAGTGCTCGGAATACCGGGGAGCTGTTTTTT. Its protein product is CSARNTGELFF.

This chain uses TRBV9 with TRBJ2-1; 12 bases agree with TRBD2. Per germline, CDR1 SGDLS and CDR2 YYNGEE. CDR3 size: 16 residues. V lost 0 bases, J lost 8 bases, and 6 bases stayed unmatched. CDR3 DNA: TGTGCCAGCAGCGTAGCTATGACTAGCGGGAGTCATGAGCAGTTCTTC. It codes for CASSVAMTSGSHEQFF. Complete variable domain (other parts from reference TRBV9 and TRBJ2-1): DSGVTQTPKHLITATGQRVTLRCSPRSGDLSVYWYQQSLDQGLQFLIQYYNGEERAKGNILERFSAQQFPDLHSELNLSSLELGDSALYFCASSVAMTSGSHEQFFGPGTRLTVL.

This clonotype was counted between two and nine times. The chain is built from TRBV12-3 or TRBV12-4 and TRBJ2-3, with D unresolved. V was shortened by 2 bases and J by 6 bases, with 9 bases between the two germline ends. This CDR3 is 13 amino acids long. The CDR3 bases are TGTGCCAGCAGTTTACCCCGAGACGATACGCAGTATTTT. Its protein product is CASSLPRDDTQYF.

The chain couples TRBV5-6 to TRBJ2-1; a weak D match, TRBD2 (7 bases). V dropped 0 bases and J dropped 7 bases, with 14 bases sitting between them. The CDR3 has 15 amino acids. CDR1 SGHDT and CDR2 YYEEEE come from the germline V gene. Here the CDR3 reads CASSLAGGRGNEQFF. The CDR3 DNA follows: TGTGCCAGCAGCTTGGCTGGGGGGAGGGGGAATGAGCAGTTCTTC.

CDR3 bases: TGTGCCAGCAGCTTACCTAGCGGGAGGACCACGAACACCGGGGAGCTGTTTTTT. This translates into CASSLPSGRTTNTGELFF. The genes are TRBV7-8 and TRBJ2-2, with 11 bases fitting TRBD2. V was clipped by 2 bases and J by 0 bases; unmatched bases: 5. This CDR3 contains 18 residues. Germline V gene lookup returns CDR1 SGHVS and CDR2 FQNEAQ.

CDR3 bases: TGTGCCAGCACCAATCAGCGGGCCCGGAACACCGGGGAGCTGTTTTTT. Its translation is CASTNQRARNTGELFF. V gene TRBV12-3 or TRBV12-4 combines with J gene TRBJ2-2, with a tentative D call TRBD2 (6 bases). The ends were cut back, 7 bases at V and 1 base at J, with 16 bases in the middle. This CDR3 comprises 16 residues.

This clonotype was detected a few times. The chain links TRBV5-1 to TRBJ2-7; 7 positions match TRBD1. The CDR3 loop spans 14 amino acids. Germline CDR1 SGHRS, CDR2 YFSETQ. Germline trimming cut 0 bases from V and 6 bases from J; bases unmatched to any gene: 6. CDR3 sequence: CASSLGQGQSEQYF. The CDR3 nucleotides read TGCGCCAGCAGCTTGGGCCAGGGACAGAGCGAGCAGTACTTC.